This passage covers 11 T cell receptor beta chains from one sample sequenced in a study of Ad26.COV2.S vaccination and SARS-CoV-2 variants. Assay used: immunoSEQ multiplex PCR; TCRdb lists only in-frame clones, some missing. The sample records about 350,000 clones, 80% to 90% being singletons. The treatment is: some 20 received Ad26.COV2.S at low or high dose, single or two shots; about 5 received placebo; per-sample allocation not given. On day 63 after the first injection, vaccine and placebo recipients gave samples. The sequencing here drew on peripheral blood, taken in a trial of Ad26.COV2.S vaccine versus placebo. The source of these receptors is a person between 18 and 60 years old who received the Ad26.COV2.S COVID-19 vaccine or a placebo.

This clone came up once. This chain joins TRBV24-1 and TRBJ1-1, with D tentatively TRBD1 (5 bases). V was trimmed by 3 bases and J by 6 bases, leaving 10 bases between them. Germline V gene data show CDR1 as KGHDR and CDR2 as SFDVKD. The CDR3 spans 13 residues. CDR3 nucleotide sequence: TGTGCCACCAGTGATGGGGCAGCCCCTGAAGCTTTCTTT. Protein: CATSDGAAPEAFF.

The V gene is TRBV5-6, the J gene TRBJ1-5; D possibly corresponds to TRBD1 (5 bases). The CDR3 length is 13 residues. Trimming cost V 0 bases and J 9 bases, with 10 bases left between them. CDR1 SGHDT and CDR2 YYEEEE come from the germline V gene. The CDR3 sequence is CASSLAGVGPQHF. In DNA, the CDR3 is TGTGCCAGCAGCTTGGCGGGGGTCGGGCCCCAGCATTTT.

The rearrangement uses TRBV7-9 and TRBJ1-4; a weak D match, TRBD1 (5 bases). This CDR3 has 14 residues. Between the trimmed V and J ends, which lost 5 bases and 3 bases, there was a span of 10 bases. Germline-derived CDR1 and CDR2 are SEHNR and FQNEAQ (reference sequence). Here the CDR3 DNA reads TGTGCCAGCAGCCCTGAGGGGTCTAATGAAAAACTGTTTTTT. Translating it yields CASSPEGSNEKLFF.

The rearrangement links TRBV6-6 to TRBJ1-2, with 10 bases identical to TRBD1. Germline-derived CDR1 and CDR2 are MNHNY and SVGAGI (reference sequence). Trimming removed 4 bases from V and 6 bases from J; junction bases left unmatched: 2. This CDR3 has 13 residues. CDR3 sequence (DNA): TGTGCCAGCAGTTCAGGGACAGGGGATGGCTACACCTTC. This sequence encodes CASSSGTGDGYTF.

This chain connects TRBV4-3 to TRBJ2-7; 10 positions match TRBD2. From germline, CDR1 is LGHNA and CDR2 YSLEER. Losses at the gene ends were 0 bases for V and 4 bases for J; bases not matched to a gene: 12. This CDR3 is built from 18 residues. The CDR3 DNA follows: TGCGCCAGCAGCCAAGATTTCACCGCTAGCGGGAGTGGGTACGAGCAGTACTTC. It encodes CASSQDFTASGSGYEQYF.

CDR3 sequence reads: CASSPNSYTGELFF. CDR3 bases: TGTGCCAGCAGCCCGAACAGCTACACCGGGGAGCTGTTTTTT. This chain links TRBV7-9 with TRBJ2-2; no firm D call. The CDR3 runs to 14 residues. Looked up from germline, CDR1 is SEHNR and CDR2 is FQNEAQ (reference sequence). V was pared by 5 bases and J by 3 bases, with 10 bases between.

This rearrangement joins TRBV27 to TRBJ1-1; 8 bases are a match to TRBD1. Germline CDR1 MNHEY, CDR2 SMNVEV (reference sequence). Trimming took 5 bases from V and 7 from J; bases not matched to a gene: 12. This CDR3 has 15 amino acids. CDR3 DNA: TGTGCCAGCAGTAGGACAGGGACCCAGCCGGGTGAAGCTTTCTTT. It specifies CASSRTGTQPGEAFF.

This clone was seen only a few times. The rearrangement links TRBV10-3 to TRBJ2-2, with TRBD2 as a possible D gene (6 bases). Germline CDR1 and CDR2: ENHRY and SYGVKD. The CDR3 is made up of 15 amino acids. The V and J ends lost 7 bases and 1 base respectively, with 13 bases between them. DNA of the CDR3: TGTGCCATCAAATCCCCGGGACTGAACACCGGGGAGCTGTTTTTT. Its translation: CAIKSPGLNTGELFF.

The chain has TRBV5-4 and TRBJ2-7; the D is unclear. The CDR3 loop spans 13 amino acids. From germline, CDR1 is SGHNT and CDR2 YYREEE (reference sequence). V shed 0 bases and J shed 4 bases, with 8 bases lying between them. The chain's CDR3 is CASSLGPRYEQYF. CDR3 nucleotide sequence: TGTGCCAGCAGCTTGGGTCCGCGTTACGAGCAGTACTTC.

This clone came up once. The genes are TRBV7-8 and TRBJ2-3; 16 bases line up with TRBD2. CDR1 and CDR2 (germline): SGHVS, FQNEAQ. The junction had 7 bases not matched to a gene; V was cut back by 5 bases and J by 5 bases. The CDR3 consists of 17 residues. The CDR3 DNA sequence: TGTGCCAGCAGCCCTCGGGGACTAGCGGGAGGGCTAGATACGCAGTATTTT. Its translation: CASSPRGLAGGLDTQYF. The full variable domain, completed using reference TRBV7-8 and TRBJ2-3, is GAGVSQSPRYKVAKRGQDVALRCDPISGHVSLFWYQQALGQGPEFLTYFQNEAQLDKSGLPSDRFFAERPEGSVSTLKIQRTQQEDSAVYLCASSPRGLAGGLDTQYFGPGTRLTVL.

The rearrangement uses TRBV4-1 and TRBJ1-1; D remains unclear. Germline V CDR1 and CDR2: MGHRA, YSYEKL. The length of the CDR3 is 16 residues. Deletions cut 1 base from V and 0 bases from J, with 12 bases between. The CDR3 DNA reads as TGCGCCAGCAGCCAAGTAGGGAACGGGATGAACACTGAAGCTTTCTTT. The encoded protein is CASSQVGNGMNTEAFF.